A selection of T cell receptor beta chains follows, all from one sample in a study of radiotherapy plus CTLA-4 blockade in lung cancer. TCRdb's table, derived via immunoSEQ multiplex PCR, lists solely in-frame clones and lacks some. Of tens of thousands of clones listed, around 80% were seen once; the top ten hold less than 7.5%. The starting material was peripheral blood, obtained from a patient treated with radiotherapy plus ipilimumab. The source is a human donor with non-small cell lung cancer who had a complete response to radiotherapy plus ipilimumab. Both conserved end residues are part of each CDR3. D genes are given only for firm matches. Size is stated for part of the rows, as once, few or many counts, or as a class when the clone is expanded.

size	V	J	D	DNA	CDR3
NA	TRBV5-4	TRBJ2-5	NA	TGTGCCAGCAGCTTGGCCGGCCGCCAAGAGACCCAGTACTTC	CASSLAGRQETQYF
NA	TRBV10-1	TRBJ1-1	NA	TGCGCCAGCACGGACAGTTTGGGCACTGAAGCTTTCTTT	CASTDSLGTEAFF
few	TRBV6-5	TRBJ1-2	NA	TGTGCCAGCAGTTACGGGATGGAAGGCTACACCTTC	CASSYGMEGYTF
NA	TRBV6-1	TRBJ1-2	NA	TGTGCCAGCAGTGAACCCTCTAGGAGACTAGTAGGCGGCTACACCTTC	CASSEPSRRLVGGYTF
NA	TRBV7-9	TRBJ1-5	NA	TGTGCCAGCAGCTTAGGGGAGAGGAGTGTTCAGCCCCAGCATTTT	CASSLGERSVQPQHF
NA	TRBV14	TRBJ2-2	TRBD2	TGTGCCAGCAGCCAAACTAGGAGAGGGGAGGGGCTGTTTTTT	CASSQTRRGEGLFF
NA	TRBV6-5	TRBJ2-7	TRBD2	TGTGCCAGCAGTTACCGTACAGGGTTAGCGGGGGAGCAGTACTTC	CASSYRTGLAGEQYF
NA	TRBV5-1	TRBJ2-5	TRBD1	TGCGCCAGCTGCCGGGACAGGGGTAAGGAGACCCAGTACTTC	CASCRDRGKETQYF
NA	TRBV2	TRBJ2-3	TRBD2	TGTGCCAGCAGACAACGTAGCGGGGGGAGGGATACGCAGTATTTT	CASRQRSGGRDTQYF
few	TRBV7-2	TRBJ2-7	TRBD2	TGTGCCAGCACCCCGGGGGGGGCCGGCACCTACGAGCAGTACTTC	CASTPGGAGTYEQYF
few	TRBV6-8	TRBJ1-5	NA	TGTGCCAGCATCCCGGGGGGGATTGCGCATCAGCCCCAGCATTTT	CASIPGGIAHQPQHF
NA	TRBV19	TRBJ1-5	NA	TGTGCCAGTAGTATGGGGGGCTATAGCAATCAGCCCCAGCATTTT	CASSMGGYSNQPQHF
NA	TRBV5-6	TRBJ1-2	TRBD1	TGTGCCAGCAGCGGTCCCGGGACAGGGGGCTATGGCTACACCTTC	CASSGPGTGGYGYTF
NA	TRBV11-3	TRBJ2-7	TRBD1	TGTGCCAGCAGCTTACCCCTCTTCCGGGACAGGGGCTCCTACGAGCAGTACTTC	CASSLPLFRDRGSYEQYF
NA	TRBV27	TRBJ2-1	TRBD2	TGTGCCAGCAGCCATTCGGTAGCGGGGGAGCAGTTCTTC	CASSHSVAGEQFF
few	TRBV15	TRBJ1-4	NA	TGTGCCACCAGCAGAGATAAGAACAGGGCTAATGAAAAACTGTTTTTT	CATSRDKNRANEKLFF
NA	TRBV10-1	TRBJ2-1	NA	TGCGCCAGCAGTGATATTGGTTACAATGAGCAGTTCTTC	CASSDIGYNEQFF
NA	TRBV6-4	TRBJ2-3	TRBD2	TGTGCCAGCAGTGACTCGAGGGGTCTAGCGGGAGGGCCTAGGGAGGCAGATACGCAGTATTTT	CASSDSRGLAGGPREADTQYF
many	TRBV5-6	TRBJ1-3	NA	TGTGCCAGCAGCTTAGGAACGGACACCATCTACTCTGGAAACACCATATATTTT	CASSLGTDTIYSGNTIYF
NA	TRBV18	TRBJ2-7	NA	TGTGCCAGCTCACCACAACAGGGGGGGGACGAGCAGTACTTC	CASSPQQGGDEQYF
NA	TRBV4-1	TRBJ2-1	NA	TGCGCCAGCAGCCAAGATTGGCAGCGGGTGAACAATGAGCAGTTCTTC	CASSQDWQRVNNEQFF
NA	TRBV7-2	TRBJ1-1	NA	TGTGCCACCCTGTACGGGAGTATGAACACTGAAGCTTTCTTT	CATLYGSMNTEAFF
once	TRBV27	TRBJ1-1	NA	TGTGCCAGCAGTACGCCTACCGGGACGGTCAACACTGAAGCTTTCTTT	CASSTPTGTVNTEAFF
NA	TRBV5-1	TRBJ1-6	NA	TGCGCCAGCAGCCCGGAGGGCCGCTCCTATAATTCACCCCTCCACTTT	CASSPEGRSYNSPLHF
NA	TRBV18	TRBJ2-5	TRBD1	TGTGCCAGCTCACCCGGGACAGCCCAAGAGACCCAGTACTTC	CASSPGTAQETQYF
NA	TRBV19	TRBJ2-5	NA	TGTGCCAGTAGTATAGGAGTGGCCGGAGAGACCCAGTACTTC	CASSIGVAGETQYF
NA	TRBV25-1	TRBJ2-2	NA	TGTGCCAGCAGTGATTACGTCGGGGAGCTGTTTTTT	CASSDYVGELFF
NA	TRBV7-9	TRBJ2-2	TRBD2	TGTGCCAGCAGCTTGGAGGGACTAGCGGGACCCAGGGGGGAGCTGTTTTTT	CASSLEGLAGPRGELFF
once	TRBV7-9	TRBJ1-2	NA	TGTGCCAGCAGCTTTTCCGTCACTAACTATGGCTACACCTTC	CASSFSVTNYGYTF